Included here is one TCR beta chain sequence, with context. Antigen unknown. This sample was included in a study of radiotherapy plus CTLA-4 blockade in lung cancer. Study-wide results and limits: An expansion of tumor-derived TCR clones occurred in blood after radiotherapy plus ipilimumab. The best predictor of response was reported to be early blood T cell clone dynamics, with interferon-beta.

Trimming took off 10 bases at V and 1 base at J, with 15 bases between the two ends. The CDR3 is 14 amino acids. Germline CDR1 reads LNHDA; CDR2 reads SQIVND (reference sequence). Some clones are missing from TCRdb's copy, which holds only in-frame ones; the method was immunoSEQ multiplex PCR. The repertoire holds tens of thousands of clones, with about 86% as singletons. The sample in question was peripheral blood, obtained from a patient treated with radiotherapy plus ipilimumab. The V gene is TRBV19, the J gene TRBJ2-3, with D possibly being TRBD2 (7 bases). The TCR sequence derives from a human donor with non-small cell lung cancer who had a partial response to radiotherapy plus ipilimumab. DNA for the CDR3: TGTGCCACCCGCCGGGGGGCCCGCACAGATACGCAGTATTTT. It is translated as CATRRGARTDTQYF.